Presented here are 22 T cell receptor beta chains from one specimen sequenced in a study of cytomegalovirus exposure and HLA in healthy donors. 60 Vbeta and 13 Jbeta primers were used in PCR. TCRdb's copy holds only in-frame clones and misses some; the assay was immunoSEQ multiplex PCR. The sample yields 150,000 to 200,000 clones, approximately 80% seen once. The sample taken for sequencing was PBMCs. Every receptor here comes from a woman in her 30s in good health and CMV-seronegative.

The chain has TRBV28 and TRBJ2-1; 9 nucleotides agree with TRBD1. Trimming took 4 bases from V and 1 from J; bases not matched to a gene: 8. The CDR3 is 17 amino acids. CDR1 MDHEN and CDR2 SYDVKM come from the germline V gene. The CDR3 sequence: CASSSPGQGSSYNEQFF. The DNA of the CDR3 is TGTGCCAGCAGTTCTCCGGGACAGGGTTCTTCCTACAATGAGCAGTTCTTC.

CDR3 amino acids: CASSPGTGGTGELFF. CDR3 sequence (DNA): TGTGCCAGCAGCCCCGGGACAGGGGGCACCGGGGAGCTGTTTTTT. The V call is TRBV6-4, the J call TRBJ2-2; 11 bases fit TRBD1. The length of the CDR3 is 15 residues. The J segment lost 4 bases and the V segment lost 6 bases, leaving 4 bases of the junction unmatched. Per germline, CDR1 MRHNA and CDR2 SNTAGT.

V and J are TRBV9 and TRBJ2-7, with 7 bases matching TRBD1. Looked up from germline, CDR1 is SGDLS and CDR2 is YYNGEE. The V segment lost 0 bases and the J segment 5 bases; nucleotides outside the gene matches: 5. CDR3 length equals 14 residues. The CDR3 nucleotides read TGTGCCAGCAGCGTAGGGACAGGTCTCCACGAGCAGTACTTC. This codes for CASSVGTGLHEQYF.

CDR3 nucleotides: TGTGCCAGCAGTTTATTGTACAGGGGCACTGAAGCTTTCTTT. Translation: CASSLLYRGTEAFF. The chain recombines TRBV28 with TRBJ1-1; 7 positions agree with TRBD1. After removal of 1 base from V and 4 bases from J, the junction contained 3 bases not matched to a gene. CDR1 is MDHEN and CDR2 is SYDVKM in the germline V gene. This CDR3 is 14 amino acids long.

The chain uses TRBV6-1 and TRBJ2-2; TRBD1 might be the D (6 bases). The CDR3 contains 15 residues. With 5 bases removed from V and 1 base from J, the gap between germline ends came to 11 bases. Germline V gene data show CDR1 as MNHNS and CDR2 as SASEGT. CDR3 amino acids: CASSRGQMNTGELFF. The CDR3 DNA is TGTGCCAGCAGTAGGGGACAAATGAACACCGGGGAGCTGTTTTTT.

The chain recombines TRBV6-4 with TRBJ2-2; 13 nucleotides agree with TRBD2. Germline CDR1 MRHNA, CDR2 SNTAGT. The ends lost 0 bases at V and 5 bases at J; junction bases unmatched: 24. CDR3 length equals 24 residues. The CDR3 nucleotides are TGTGCCAGCAGTGACTCGAGGACTGGCAGGAGACTAGCGGGGGGTTCGTTTGAAACCGGGGAGCTGTTTTTT. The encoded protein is CASSDSRTGRRLAGGSFETGELFF.

The CDR3 spells CAISESRGLGPYSYNEQFF. In nucleotides, the CDR3 is TGTGCCATCAGTGAGTCGAGGGGGTTGGGGCCATACTCCTACAATGAGCAGTTCTTC. The chain joins TRBV10-3 to TRBJ2-1, with a weak D call TRBD1 (6 bases). In germline, CDR1 is ENHRY, CDR2 SYGVKD. Trimming pared 0 bases from V and 0 bases from J, leaving 18 bases between. This CDR3 contains 19 residues.

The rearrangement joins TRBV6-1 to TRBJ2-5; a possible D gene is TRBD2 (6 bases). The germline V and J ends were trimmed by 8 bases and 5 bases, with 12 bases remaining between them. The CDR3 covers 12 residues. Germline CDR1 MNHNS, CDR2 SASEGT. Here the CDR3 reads CASGGGEETQYF. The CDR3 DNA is TGTGCCAGCGGAGGCGGGGAGGAGACCCAGTACTTC.

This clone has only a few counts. As DNA, the CDR3 is TGTGCCAGCAGCTCCTCCTCTAGTGGAATCTACGAGCAGTACTTC. Residues: CASSSSSSGIYEQYF. The rearrangement links TRBV5-4 to TRBJ2-7; D is uncertain. Germline lookup yields CDR1 SGHNT and CDR2 YYREEE (reference sequence). V lost 3 bases and J lost 3, with 16 bases in between. The CDR3 loop spans 15 amino acids.

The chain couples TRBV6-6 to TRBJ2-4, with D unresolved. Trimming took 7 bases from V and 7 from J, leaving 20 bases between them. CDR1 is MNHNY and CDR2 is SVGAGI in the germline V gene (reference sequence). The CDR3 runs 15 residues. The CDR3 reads CASTSYEDFGNIQYF. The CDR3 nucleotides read TGTGCCAGCACCTCCTATGAGGATTTCGGGAACATTCAGTACTTC.

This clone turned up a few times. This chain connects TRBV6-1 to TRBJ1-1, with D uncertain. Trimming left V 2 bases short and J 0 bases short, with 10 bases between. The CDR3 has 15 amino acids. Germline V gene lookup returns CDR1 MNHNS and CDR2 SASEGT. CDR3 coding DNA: TGTGCCAGCAGTGAATCGGGATTCATGAACACTGAAGCTTTCTTT. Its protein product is CASSESGFMNTEAFF.

The CDR3 nucleotides read TGTGCCAGCAGCTTAGCCCAGGGTAAGGGCACTGAAGCTTTCTTT. It translates to CASSLAQGKGTEAFF. This rearrangement joins TRBV7-6 to TRBJ1-1, with D possibly TRBD1 on 5 matching bases. This CDR3 is 15 amino acids long. Germline-derived CDR1 and CDR2 are SGHVS and FNYEAQ. The V end lost 0 bases, the J end lost 4 bases, and 12 bases lay between the germline ends. Variable domain in full (rest from reference TRBV7-6 and TRBJ1-1): GAGVSQSPRYKVTKRGQDVALRCDPISGHVSLYWYRQALGQGPEFLTYFNYEAQQDKSGLPNDRFSAERPEGSISTLTIQRTEQRDSAMYRCASSLAQGKGTEAFFGQGTRLTVV.

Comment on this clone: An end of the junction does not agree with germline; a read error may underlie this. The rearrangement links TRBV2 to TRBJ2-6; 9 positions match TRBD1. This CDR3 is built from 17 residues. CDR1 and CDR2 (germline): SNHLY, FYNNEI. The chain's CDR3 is CASSLTGGSSGANGLTF. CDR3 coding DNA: TGTGCCAGCAGTCTGACAGGGGGGAGCTCTGGGGCCAACGGCCTGACTTTC.

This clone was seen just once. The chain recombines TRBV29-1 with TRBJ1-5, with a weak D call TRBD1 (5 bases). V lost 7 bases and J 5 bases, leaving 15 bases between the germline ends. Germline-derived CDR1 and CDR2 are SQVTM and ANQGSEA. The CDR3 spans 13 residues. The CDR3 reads CSDGEGHHQPQHF. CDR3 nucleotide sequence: TGCAGCGATGGGGAGGGGCATCATCAGCCCCAGCATTTT.

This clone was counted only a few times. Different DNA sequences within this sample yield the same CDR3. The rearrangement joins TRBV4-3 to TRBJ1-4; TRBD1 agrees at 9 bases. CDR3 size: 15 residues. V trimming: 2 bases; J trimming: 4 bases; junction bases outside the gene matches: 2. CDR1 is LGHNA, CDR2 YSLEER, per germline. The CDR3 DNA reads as TGCGCCAGCAGCCAACCGGGACAGGGTAATGAAAAACTGTTTTTT. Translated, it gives CASSQPGQGNEKLFF.

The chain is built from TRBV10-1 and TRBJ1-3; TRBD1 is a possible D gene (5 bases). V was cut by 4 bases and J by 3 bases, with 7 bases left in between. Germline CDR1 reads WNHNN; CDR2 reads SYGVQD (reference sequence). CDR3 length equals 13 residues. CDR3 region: CASSARDGNTIYF. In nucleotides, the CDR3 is TGCGCCAGCAGTGCCAGGGATGGAAACACCATATATTTT.

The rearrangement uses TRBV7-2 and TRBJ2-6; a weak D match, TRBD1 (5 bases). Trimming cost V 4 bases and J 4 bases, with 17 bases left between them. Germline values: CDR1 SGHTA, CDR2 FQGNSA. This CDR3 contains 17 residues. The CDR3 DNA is TGTGCCAGCAGCTCCCTAAACTGGGGCTCCGGGGCCAACGTCCTGACTTTC. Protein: CASSSLNWGSGANVLTF.

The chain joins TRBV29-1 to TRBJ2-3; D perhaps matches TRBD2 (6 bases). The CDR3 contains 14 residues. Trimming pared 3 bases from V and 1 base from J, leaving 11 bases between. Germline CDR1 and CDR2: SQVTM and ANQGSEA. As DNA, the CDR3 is TGCAGCGTTGATGGGGGAGGTGGCACAGATACGCAGTATTTT. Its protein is CSVDGGGGTDTQYF.

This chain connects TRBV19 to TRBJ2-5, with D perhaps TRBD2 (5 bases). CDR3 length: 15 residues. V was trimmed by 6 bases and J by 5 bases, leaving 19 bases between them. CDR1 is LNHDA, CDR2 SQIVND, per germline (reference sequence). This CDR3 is CASSGVGVLEETQYF. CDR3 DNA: TGTGCCAGTAGCGGGGTTGGGGTATTGGAGGAGACCCAGTACTTC. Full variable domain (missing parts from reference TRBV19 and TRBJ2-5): DGGITQSPKYLFRKEGQNVTLSCEQNLNHDAMYWYRQDPGQGLRLIYYSQIVNDFQKGDIAEGYSVSREKKESFPLTVTSAQKNPTAFYLCASSGVGVLEETQYFGPGTRLLVL.

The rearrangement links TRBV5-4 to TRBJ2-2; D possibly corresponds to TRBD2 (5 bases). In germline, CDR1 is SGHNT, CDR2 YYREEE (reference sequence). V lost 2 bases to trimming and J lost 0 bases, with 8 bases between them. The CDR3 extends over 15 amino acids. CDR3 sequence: CASSFPGSNTGELFF. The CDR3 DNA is TGTGCCAGCAGCTTCCCGGGATCGAACACCGGGGAGCTGTTTTTT.

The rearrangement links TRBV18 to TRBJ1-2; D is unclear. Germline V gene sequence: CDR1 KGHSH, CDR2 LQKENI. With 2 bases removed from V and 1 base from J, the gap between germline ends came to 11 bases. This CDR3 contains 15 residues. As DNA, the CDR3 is TGTGCCAGCTCACCAGTAACCCTACTTAACTATGGCTACACCTTC. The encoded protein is CASSPVTLLNYGYTF.

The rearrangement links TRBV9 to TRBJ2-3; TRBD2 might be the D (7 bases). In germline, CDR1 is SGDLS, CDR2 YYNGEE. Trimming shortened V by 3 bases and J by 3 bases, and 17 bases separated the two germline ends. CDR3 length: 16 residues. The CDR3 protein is CASSAPDGRGTDTQYF. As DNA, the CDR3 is TGTGCCAGCAGCGCCCCAGATGGGAGGGGGACAGATACGCAGTATTTT. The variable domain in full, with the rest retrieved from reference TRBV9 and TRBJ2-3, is DSGVTQTPKHLITATGQRVTLRCSPRSGDLSVYWYQQSLDQGLQFLIQYYNGEERAKGNILERFSAQQFPDLHSELNLSSLELGDSALYFCASSAPDGRGTDTQYFGPGTRLTVL.